The entry that follows covers one T cell receptor (beta chain) sequence. This table comes from immunoSEQ multiplex PCR, and its TCRdb copy is limited to in-frame clones, with some not included. The sample lists some 95,000 clones, under 90% occurring once. The data originate from a study of memory CD4+ T cells and cytomegalovirus serostatus. Single viable CD3+CD4+CD8-CD45RO+ cells were sorted as the memory CD4+ T cells. V lost 7 bases, J lost 5 bases, and 3 bases stayed unmatched. Germline CDR1 reads MDHEN; CDR2 reads SYDVKM. The CDR3 length is 12 residues. The sample consisted of memory CD4+ T cells from blood. The sequence was obtained from an adult in good health and CMV-seropositive. The rearrangement uses TRBV28 and TRBJ2-7; TRBD1 matches at 9 bases. CDR3 in DNA: TGTGCCAGCATACAGGGGGCCCACGAGCAGTACTTC. Translated: CASIQGAHEQYF.